The present T cell receptor (beta chain) was sequenced within a study of shared clonotypes between healthy human individuals. Germline CDR1 is GTSNPN and CDR2 is SVGIG (reference sequence). This CDR3 contains 13 residues. Trimming stripped 4 bases from V and 0 bases from J, with 9 bases between. Produced via immunoSEQ multiplex PCR; TCRdb's table is partial and in-frame only. The data contain approximately 1,500,000 clones, more than 95% of them singletons. The rearrangement links TRBV30 to TRBJ1-1; a weak D match, TRBD1 (5 bases). Sequenced material: naive CD4+ T cells sorted from blood. Subset: CD45RA+ positively selected. The sequence was collected from a man aged 30 to 39 in good health. CDR3 loop: CAWTRGLNTEAFF. The CDR3 DNA reads as TGTGCCTGGACCCGGGGCCTGAACACTGAAGCTTTCTTT.